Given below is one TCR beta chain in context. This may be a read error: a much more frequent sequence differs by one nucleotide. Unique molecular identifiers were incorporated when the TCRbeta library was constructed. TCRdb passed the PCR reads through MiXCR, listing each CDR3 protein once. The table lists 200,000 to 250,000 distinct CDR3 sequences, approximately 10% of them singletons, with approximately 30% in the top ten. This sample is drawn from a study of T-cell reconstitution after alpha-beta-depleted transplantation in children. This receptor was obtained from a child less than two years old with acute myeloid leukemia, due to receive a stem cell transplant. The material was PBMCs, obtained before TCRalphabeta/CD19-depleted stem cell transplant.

In DNA form, the CDR3 reads TGCAGTGCCATAAGCGGGGGACCCCGGAAGACCCAGTACTTC. It translates to CSAISGGPRKTQYF. The V and J genes are TRBV20-1 and TRBJ2-5; TRBD2 agrees at 8 bases. The CDR3 is 14 amino acids. Trimming removed 6 bases from V and 6 bases from J; junction bases left unmatched: 12. The germline V gene encodes CDR1 DFQATT and CDR2 SNEGSKA (reference sequence).